This T cell receptor beta chain was sequenced in a study of blood T cell repertoires in COVID-19. Turning to the study itself: Researchers got acute and convalescent COVID-19 samples from the United States, Italy and Spain.

Individuals drawn from 20 to 30 US areas were roughly 18 to 95 years old. Exposed volunteers were people who met a COVID-19 case within 2 weeks before study entry. The CDR3 contains 14 residues. CDR1 and CDR2 from the germline V gene are MNHEY and SMNVEV (reference sequence). V shed 7 bases, J shed 7 bases, and the junction held 7 bases outside the gene matches. Methods used by the authors: Using reference gene primer amplification, nucleated cell counts were estimated. Measured with immunoSEQ multiplex PCR; TCRdb has only the in-frame clones, and not every one. For V, J and clone size, that table is used; D and trimming come from the DNA. The sample lists fewer than 250,000 clones, about 90% occurring once.

The sequence was collected from a woman in her 30s who had been exposed to COVID-19. The V call is TRBV27, the J call TRBJ1-6; the match to TRBD1 covers 7 bases. The sequencing sample was made of PBMCs or T cells enriched from blood (not recorded which). The CDR3: CASNPDRLNSPLHF. The CDR3 region has the DNA TGTGCCAGCAACCCGGACAGGCTAAATTCACCCCTCCACTTT.